The source of this TCR beta chain is a study of T-cell reconstitution after alpha-beta-depleted transplantation in children. Broader study findings: The main origin of T-cell counts and diversity one year after transplant was newly produced T cells. Several patients had high TCRbeta diversity at day 60; it came from surviving recipient T cells and thymic progenitors. In patients about two months after transplant, alpha-beta T cells reportedly arose from several hundred expanded graft clones.

This clonotype has only a few counts. What it recognizes is unknown. Molecular barcoding with unique molecular identifiers was used for the TCRbeta library. A single record per CDR3 protein comes from TCRdb applying MiXCR to the PCR reads. The sample has hundreds of thousands of distinct CDR3 sequences, roughly 16% seen once. This clonotype originated in a male patient between 2 and 10 years old who had a stem cell transplant for acute lymphoblastic leukemia, so the T cells may come from the graft donor. The material was PBMCs, mostly from graft donor cells, obtained 360 days after TCRalphabeta/CD19-depleted stem cell transplant.

DNA for the CDR3: TGCGCCAGCAGCCCGGTCGGATCCCGAAACACCATATATTTT. This gives the protein CASSPVGSRNTIYF. The genes are TRBV5-1 and TRBJ1-3; D uncertain. Germline V gene sequence: CDR1 SGHRS, CDR2 YFSETQ. V was cut by 4 bases and J by 5 bases, with 13 bases left in between. This CDR3 comprises 14 residues.